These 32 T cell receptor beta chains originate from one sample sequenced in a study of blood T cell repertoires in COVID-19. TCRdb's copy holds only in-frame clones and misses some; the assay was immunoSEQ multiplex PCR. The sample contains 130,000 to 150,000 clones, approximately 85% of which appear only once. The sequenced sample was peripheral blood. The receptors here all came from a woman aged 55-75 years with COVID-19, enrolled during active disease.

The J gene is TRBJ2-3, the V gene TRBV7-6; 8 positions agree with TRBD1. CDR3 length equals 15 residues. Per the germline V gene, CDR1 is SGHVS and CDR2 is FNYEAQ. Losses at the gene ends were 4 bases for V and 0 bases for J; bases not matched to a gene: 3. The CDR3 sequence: CASSSTGASTDTQYF. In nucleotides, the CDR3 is TGTGCCAGCAGCTCGACAGGGGCAAGCACAGATACGCAGTATTTT.

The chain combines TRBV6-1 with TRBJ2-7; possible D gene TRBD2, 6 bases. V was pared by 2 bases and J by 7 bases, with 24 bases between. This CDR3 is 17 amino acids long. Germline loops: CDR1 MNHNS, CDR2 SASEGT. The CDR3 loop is CASSEPRRAAAMREQYF. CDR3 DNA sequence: TGTGCCAGCAGTGAACCTCGGAGGGCAGCGGCCATGAGGGAGCAGTACTTC.

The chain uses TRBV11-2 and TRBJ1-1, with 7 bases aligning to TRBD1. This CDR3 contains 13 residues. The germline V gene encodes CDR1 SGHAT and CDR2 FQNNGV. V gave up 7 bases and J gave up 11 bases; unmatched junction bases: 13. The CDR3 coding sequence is TGTGCCAGCACCCAACCCCAGACAGGGCGGGCTTTCTTT. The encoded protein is CASTQPQTGRAFF. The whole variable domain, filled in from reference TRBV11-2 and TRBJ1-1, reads EAGVAQSPRYKIIEKRQSVAFWCNPISGHATLYWYQQILGQGPKLLIQFQNNGVVDDSQLPKDRFSAERLKGVDSTLKIQPAKLEDSAVYLCASTQPQTGRAFFGQGTRLTVV.

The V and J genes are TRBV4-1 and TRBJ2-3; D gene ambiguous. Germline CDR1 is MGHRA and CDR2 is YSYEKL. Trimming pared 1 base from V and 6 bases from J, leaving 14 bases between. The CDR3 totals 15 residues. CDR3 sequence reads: CASSQVAPLADTQYF. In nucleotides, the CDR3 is TGCGCCAGCAGCCAAGTAGCACCACTGGCCGATACGCAGTATTTT.

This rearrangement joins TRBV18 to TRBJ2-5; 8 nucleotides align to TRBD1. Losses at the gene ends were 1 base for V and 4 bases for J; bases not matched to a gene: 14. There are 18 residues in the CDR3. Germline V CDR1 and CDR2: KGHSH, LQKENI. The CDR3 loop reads CASSPLLLQGVGGETQYF. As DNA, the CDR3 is TGTGCCAGCTCACCACTGCTCTTACAGGGGGTTGGAGGAGAGACCCAGTACTTC.

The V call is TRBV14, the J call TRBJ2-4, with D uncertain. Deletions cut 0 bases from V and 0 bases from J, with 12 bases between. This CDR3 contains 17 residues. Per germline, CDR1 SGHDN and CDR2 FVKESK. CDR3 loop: CASSQERRSLAKNIQYF. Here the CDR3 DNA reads TGTGCCAGCAGCCAAGAGAGACGGAGTTTAGCCAAAAACATTCAGTACTTC.

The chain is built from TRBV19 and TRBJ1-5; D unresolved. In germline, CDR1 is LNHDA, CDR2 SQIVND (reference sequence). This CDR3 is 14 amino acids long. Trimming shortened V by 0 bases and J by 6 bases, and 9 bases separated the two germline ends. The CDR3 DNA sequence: TGTGCCAGTAGTATAGATCGGTGGAGTCAGCCCCAGCATTTT. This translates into CASSIDRWSQPQHF.

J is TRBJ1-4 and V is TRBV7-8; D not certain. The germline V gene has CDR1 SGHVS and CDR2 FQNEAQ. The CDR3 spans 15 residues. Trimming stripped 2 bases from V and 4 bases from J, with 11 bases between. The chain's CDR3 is CASSLIRAGNEKLFF. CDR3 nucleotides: TGTGCCAGCAGCTTAATTCGGGCGGGTAATGAAAAACTGTTTTTT.

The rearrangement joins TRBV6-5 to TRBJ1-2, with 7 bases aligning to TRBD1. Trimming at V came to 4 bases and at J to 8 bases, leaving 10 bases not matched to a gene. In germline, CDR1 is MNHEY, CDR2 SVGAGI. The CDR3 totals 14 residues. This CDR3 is CASSSLTGPRGYTF. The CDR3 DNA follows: TGTGCCAGCAGTTCGTTGACAGGGCCTCGGGGCTACACCTTC.

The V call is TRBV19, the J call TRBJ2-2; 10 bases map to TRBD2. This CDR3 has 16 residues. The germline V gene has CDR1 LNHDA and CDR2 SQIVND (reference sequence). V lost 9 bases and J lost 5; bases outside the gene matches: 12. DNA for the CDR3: TGTGCCAGCAAACCTAGCGGGGGCCCGGTAACCGGGGAGCTGTTTTTT. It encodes CASKPSGGPVTGELFF.

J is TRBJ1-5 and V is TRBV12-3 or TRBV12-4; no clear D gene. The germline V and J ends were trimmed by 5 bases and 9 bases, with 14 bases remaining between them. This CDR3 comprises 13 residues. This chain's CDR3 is CASSPGPRGPQHF. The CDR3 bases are TGTGCCAGCAGTCCGGGTCCCCGTGGGCCCCAGCATTTT.

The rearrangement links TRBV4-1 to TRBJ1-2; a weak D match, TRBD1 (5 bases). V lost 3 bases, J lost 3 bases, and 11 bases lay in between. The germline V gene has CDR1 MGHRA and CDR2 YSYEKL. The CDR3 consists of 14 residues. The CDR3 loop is CASSQDTSHYGYTF. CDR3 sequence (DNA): TGCGCCAGCAGCCAGGACACGAGTCACTATGGCTACACCTTC.

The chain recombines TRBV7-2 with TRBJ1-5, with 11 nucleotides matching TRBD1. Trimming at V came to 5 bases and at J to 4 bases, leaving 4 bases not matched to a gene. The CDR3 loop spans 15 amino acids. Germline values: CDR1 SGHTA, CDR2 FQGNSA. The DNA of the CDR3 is TGTGCCAGCAGCGCGGGGACAGGGGGGAATCAGCCCCAGCATTTT. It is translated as CASSAGTGGNQPQHF.

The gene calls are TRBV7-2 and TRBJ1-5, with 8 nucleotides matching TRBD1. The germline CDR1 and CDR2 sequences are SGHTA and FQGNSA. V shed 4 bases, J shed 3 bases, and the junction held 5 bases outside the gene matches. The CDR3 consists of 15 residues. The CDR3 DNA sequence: TGTGCCAGCAGCTCGGGACAGGCGAACAATCAGCCCCAGCATTTT. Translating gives CASSSGQANNQPQHF.

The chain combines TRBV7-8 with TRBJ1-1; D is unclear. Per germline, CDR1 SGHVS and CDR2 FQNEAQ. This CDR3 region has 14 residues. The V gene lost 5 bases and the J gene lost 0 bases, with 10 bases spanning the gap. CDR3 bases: TGTGCCAGCAGCGAGAGCCGAATGAACACTGAAGCTTTCTTT. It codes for CASSESRMNTEAFF. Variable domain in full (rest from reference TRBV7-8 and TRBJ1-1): GAGVSQSPRYKVAKRGQDVALRCDPISGHVSLFWYQQALGQGPEFLTYFQNEAQLDKSGLPSDRFFAERPEGSVSTLKIQRTQQEDSAVYLCASSESRMNTEAFFGQGTRLTVV.

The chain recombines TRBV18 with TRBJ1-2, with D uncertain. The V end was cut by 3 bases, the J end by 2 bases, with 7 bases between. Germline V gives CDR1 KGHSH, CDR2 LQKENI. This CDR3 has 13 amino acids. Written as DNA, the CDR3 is TGTGCCAGCTCACCCGAAACAAACTATGGCTACACCTTC. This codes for CASSPETNYGYTF.

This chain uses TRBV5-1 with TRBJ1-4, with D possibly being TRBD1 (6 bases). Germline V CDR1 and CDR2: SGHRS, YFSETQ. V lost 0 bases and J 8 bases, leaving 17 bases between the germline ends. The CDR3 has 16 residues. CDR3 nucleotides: TGCGCCAGCAGCTTGGCATCCGGGACAAGGCACGAAAAACTGTTTTTT. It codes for CASSLASGTRHEKLFF.

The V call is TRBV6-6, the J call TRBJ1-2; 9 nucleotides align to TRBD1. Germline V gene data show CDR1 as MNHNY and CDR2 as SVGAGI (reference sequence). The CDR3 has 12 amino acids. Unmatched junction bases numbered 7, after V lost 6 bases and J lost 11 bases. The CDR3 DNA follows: TGTGCCAGCAGGGGGGACAGGGAAGATTACACCTTC. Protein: CASRGDREDYTF.

The CDR3 region is CASRPGWNTEAFF. The CDR3 coding sequence is TGTGCCAGCAGGCCAGGTTGGAACACTGAAGCTTTCTTT. The V call is TRBV28, the J call TRBJ1-1; D is uncertain. The CDR3 covers 13 residues. Germline V gene lookup returns CDR1 MDHEN and CDR2 SYDVKM. The V end was cut by 6 bases, the J end by 1 base, with 9 bases between.

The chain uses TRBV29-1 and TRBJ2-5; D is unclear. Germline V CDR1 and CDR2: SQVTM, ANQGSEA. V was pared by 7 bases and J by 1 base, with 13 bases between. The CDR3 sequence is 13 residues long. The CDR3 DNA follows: TGCAGCGCTGCAGTGACTCCCCAAGAGACCCAGTACTTC. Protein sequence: CSAAVTPQETQYF.

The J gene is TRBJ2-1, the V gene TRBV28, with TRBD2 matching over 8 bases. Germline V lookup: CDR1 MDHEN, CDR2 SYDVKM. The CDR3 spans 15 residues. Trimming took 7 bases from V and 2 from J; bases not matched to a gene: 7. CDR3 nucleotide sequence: TGTGCCAGCACCCCGGGGGGGAGGACCTACAATGAGCAGTTCTTC. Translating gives CASTPGGRTYNEQFF. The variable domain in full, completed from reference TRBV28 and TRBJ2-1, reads DVKVTQSSRYLVKRTGEKVFLECVQDMDHENMFWYRQDPGLGLRLIYFSYDVKMKEKGDIPEGYSVSREKKERFSLILESASTNQTSMYLCASTPGGRTYNEQFFGPGTRLTVL.

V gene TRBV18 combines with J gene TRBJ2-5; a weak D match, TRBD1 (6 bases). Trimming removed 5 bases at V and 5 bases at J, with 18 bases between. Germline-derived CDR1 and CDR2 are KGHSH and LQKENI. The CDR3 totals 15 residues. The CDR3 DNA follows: TGTGCCAGCTCAGGATCCCGGGACACACAGGAGACCCAGTACTTC. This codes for CASSGSRDTQETQYF.

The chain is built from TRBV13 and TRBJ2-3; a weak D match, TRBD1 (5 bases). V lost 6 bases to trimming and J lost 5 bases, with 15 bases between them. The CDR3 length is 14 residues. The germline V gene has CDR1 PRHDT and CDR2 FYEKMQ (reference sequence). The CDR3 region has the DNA TGTGCCAGCAGTTTCACTGGGGCAGGAGATACGCAGTATTTT. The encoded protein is CASSFTGAGDTQYF.

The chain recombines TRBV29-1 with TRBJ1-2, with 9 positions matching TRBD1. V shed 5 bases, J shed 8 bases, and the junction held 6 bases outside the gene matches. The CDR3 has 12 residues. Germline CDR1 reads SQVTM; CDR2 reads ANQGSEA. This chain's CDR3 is CSVYDRGSGYTF. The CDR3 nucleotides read TGCAGCGTTTATGACAGGGGGAGCGGCTACACCTTC.

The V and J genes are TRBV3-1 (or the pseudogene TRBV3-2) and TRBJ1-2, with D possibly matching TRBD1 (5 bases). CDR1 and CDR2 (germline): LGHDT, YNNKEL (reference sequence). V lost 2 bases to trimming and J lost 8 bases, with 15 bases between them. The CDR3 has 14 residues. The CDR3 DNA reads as TGTGCCAGCAGCCAAAGGAGGTGGGGGGAGGGCTACACCTTC. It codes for CASSQRRWGEGYTF.

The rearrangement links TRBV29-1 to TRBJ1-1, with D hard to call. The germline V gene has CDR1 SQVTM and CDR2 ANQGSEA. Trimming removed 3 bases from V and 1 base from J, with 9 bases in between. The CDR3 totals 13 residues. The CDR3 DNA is TGCAGCGTTGACAGGCCAGGGAACACTGAAGCTTTCTTT. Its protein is CSVDRPGNTEAFF.

Here the CDR3 reads CASSQATGARWSMNTEAFF. The CDR3 DNA is TGCGCCAGCAGCCAAGCTACAGGGGCCAGGTGGTCGATGAACACTGAAGCTTTCTTT. This sequence joins TRBV4-3 and TRBJ1-1; TRBD1 matches 7 bases. J lost 0 bases, V lost 1 base, and 14 bases had no gene match. This CDR3 has 19 amino acids. Looked up from germline, CDR1 is LGHNA and CDR2 is YSLEER.

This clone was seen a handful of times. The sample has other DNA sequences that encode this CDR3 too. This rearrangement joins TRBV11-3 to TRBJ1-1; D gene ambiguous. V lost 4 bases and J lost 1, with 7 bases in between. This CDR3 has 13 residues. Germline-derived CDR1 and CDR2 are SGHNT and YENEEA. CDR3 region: CASSSGGNTEAFF. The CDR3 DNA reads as TGTGCCAGCAGCTCCGGAGGGAACACTGAAGCTTTCTTT.

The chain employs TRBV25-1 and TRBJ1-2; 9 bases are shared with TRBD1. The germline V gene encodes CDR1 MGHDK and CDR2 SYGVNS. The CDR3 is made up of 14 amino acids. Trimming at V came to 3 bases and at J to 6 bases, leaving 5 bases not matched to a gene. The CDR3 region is CASSDPDRGNGYTF. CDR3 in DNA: TGTGCCAGCAGTGATCCGGACAGGGGTAATGGCTACACCTTC.

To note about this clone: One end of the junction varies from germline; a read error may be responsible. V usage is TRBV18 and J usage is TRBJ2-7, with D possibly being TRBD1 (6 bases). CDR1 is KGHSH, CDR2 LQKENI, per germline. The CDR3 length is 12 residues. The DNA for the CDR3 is TGTGCCAGCTCACCAGGACAGCAGTCCCACTTCTTC. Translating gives CASSPGQQSHFF. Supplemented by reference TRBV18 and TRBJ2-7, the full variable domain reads NAGVMQNPRHLVRRRGQEARLRCSPMKGHSHVYWYRQLPEEGLKFMVYLQKENIIDESGMPKERFSAEFPKEGPSILRIQQVVRGDSAAYFCASSPGQQSHFFGPGTRLTVT.

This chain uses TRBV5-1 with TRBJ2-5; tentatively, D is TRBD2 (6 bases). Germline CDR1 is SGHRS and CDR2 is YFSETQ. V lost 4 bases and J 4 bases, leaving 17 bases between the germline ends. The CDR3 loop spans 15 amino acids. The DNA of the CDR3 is TGCGCCAGCAGCCGGATAGGGCAGGAGGGAGAGACCCAGTACTTC. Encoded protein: CASSRIGQEGETQYF.

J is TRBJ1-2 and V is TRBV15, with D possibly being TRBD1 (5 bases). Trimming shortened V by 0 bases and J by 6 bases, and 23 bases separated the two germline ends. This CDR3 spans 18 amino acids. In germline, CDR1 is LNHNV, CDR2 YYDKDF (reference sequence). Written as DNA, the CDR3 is TGTGCCACCAGCAGAGATTTCGGCAGGGTCTGGCTGTCCGATGGCTACACCTTC. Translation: CATSRDFGRVWLSDGYTF.